The next 20 T cell receptor beta chains were all read from a single sample in a study of breast tumors, draining lymph nodes, adjacent tissues. TCRdb independently ran MiXCR on the multiplex PCR reads; one entry per CDR3 protein. Here the sample spans fewer than 200,000 distinct CDR3 sequences, about 33% being singletons. Breast cancer patients provided tissue from their axillary draining lymph nodes. Sequences were obtained from axillary lymph node tissue. These receptors all stem from a female donor with breast cancer. Some clones in this sample may be carry-over from other donors' samples.

V gene TRBV13 combines with J gene TRBJ1-3, with D perhaps TRBD1 (6 bases). Trimming left V 5 bases short and J 5 bases short, with 16 bases between. CDR3 length: 15 amino acids. CDR1 and CDR2 (germline): PRHDT, FYEKMQ (reference sequence). DNA of the CDR3: TGTGCCAGCAGCCAGAGAAGGGGGGATCGAAACACCATATATTTT. Translation gives CASSQRRGDRNTIYF.

Many counts were recorded for this clonotype. The rearrangement joins TRBV15 to TRBJ2-7; D is perhaps TRBD1 (5 bases). Looked up from germline, CDR1 is LNHNV and CDR2 is YYDKDF (reference sequence). Between the trimmed V and J ends, which lost 0 bases and 2 bases, there was a span of 8 bases. The CDR3 length is 14 residues. CDR3 sequence: CATSRDQGPYEQYF. Here the CDR3 DNA reads TGTGCCACCAGCAGAGATCAGGGTCCCTACGAGCAGTACTTC.

Note on this clonotype: A much larger clonotype is one base distant, so this may be a read error. This chain uses TRBV30 with TRBJ1-2; unclear D gene. Trimming pared 3 bases from V and 0 bases from J, leaving 11 bases between. The CDR3 is 14 residues long. CDR1 is GTSNPN, CDR2 SVGIG, per germline (reference sequence). CDR3 DNA: TGTGCCTGGAGGCGGAGGGAAGCTAACTATGGCTACACCTTC. It yields the protein CAWRRREANYGYTF.

This clonotype has a handful of counts. The V and J genes are TRBV12-3 or TRBV12-4 and TRBJ1-4; D might be TRBD1 (6 bases). The CDR3 length is 12 residues. Deletions cut 6 bases from V and 8 bases from J, with 10 bases between. The CDR3 is CASSSQGEKLFF. In DNA form, the CDR3 reads TGTGCCAGCAGCTCCCAGGGGGAAAAACTGTTTTTT.

This clonotype was seen a handful of times. V and J are TRBV3-1 and TRBJ1-5; perhaps TRBD1 as D (5 bases). The CDR3 is 15 amino acids. The V end was cut by 1 base, the J end by 6 bases, with 13 bases between. Germline loops: CDR1 LGHDT, CDR2 YNNKEL (reference sequence). CDR3 region: CASSQGRRAGQPQHF. Here the CDR3 DNA reads TGTGCCAGCAGCCAAGGCCGCAGGGCCGGTCAGCCCCAGCATTTT.

Regarding this clonotype: One end of the junction fails to match germline, which may point to a read error. The V gene is TRBV6-5, the J gene TRBJ1-2, with 7 nucleotides matching TRBD1. This CDR3 comprises 13 residues. Per the germline V gene, CDR1 is MNHEY and CDR2 is SVGAGI. The CDR3 here is CASSNRGYYGYAF. CDR3 sequence (DNA): TGTGCCAGCAGTAACAGGGGTTACTATGGCTACGCCTTC.

Many counts were recorded for this clonotype. The gene calls are TRBV7-8 and TRBJ1-2; D perhaps matches TRBD1 (5 bases). The CDR3 covers 14 residues. V was pared by 5 bases and J by 4 bases, with 14 bases between. Germline-derived CDR1 and CDR2 are SGHVS and FQNEAQ. The CDR3 loop reads CASSRQTSPYGYTF. Written as DNA, the CDR3 is TGTGCCAGCAGCCGACAGACCTCACCCTATGGCTACACCTTC.

There are a few counts of this clonotype. The CDR3 sequence: CASSTAEGRGRENEQFF. CDR3 DNA: TGTGCCAGCAGTACCGCCGAAGGTAGGGGGCGCGAAAATGAGCAGTTCTTC. The chain links TRBV6-5 to TRBJ2-1; 7 nucleotides line up with TRBD1. The junction had 17 bases not matched to a gene; V was cut back by 5 bases and J by 7 bases. The CDR3 runs to 17 residues. Germline V lookup: CDR1 MNHEY, CDR2 SVGAGI.

This clonotype was detected ten times or more. The V and J genes are TRBV19 and TRBJ1-4; D is possibly TRBD1 (6 bases). The germline CDR1 and CDR2 sequences are LNHDA and SQIVND (reference sequence). Trimming took 3 bases from V and 8 from J, leaving 16 bases between them. The CDR3 is made up of 15 amino acids. This CDR3 is CASSMIEGGGEKLFF. The CDR3 DNA is TGTGCCAGTAGTATGATTGAAGGGGGAGGAGAAAAACTGTTTTTT.

The chain has TRBV27 and TRBJ2-7; TRBD1 matches at 10 bases. The CDR3 runs to 15 residues. In germline, CDR1 is MNHEY, CDR2 SMNVEV (reference sequence). V lost 6 bases and J lost 1; bases outside the gene matches: 6. CDR3 amino acids: CASSGGTGVSYEQYF. CDR3 coding DNA: TGTGCCAGCAGCGGAGGGACAGGGGTTTCCTACGAGCAGTACTTC.

This clonotype was counted at least ten times. The V call is TRBV29-1, the J call TRBJ1-3; 10 positions agree with TRBD1. V was clipped by 2 bases and J by 0 bases; unmatched bases: 7. Germline V gene lookup returns CDR1 SQVTM and CDR2 ANQGSEA. This CDR3 has 17 residues. The CDR3, as DNA: TGCAGCGTTGAAAGGACAGGGGGTCTTTCCTCTGGAAACACCATATATTTT. This sequence encodes CSVERTGGLSSGNTIYF.

This clonotype showed up many times. The chain uses TRBV27 and TRBJ2-6; possibly TRBD1 for D (7 bases). V shed 6 bases and J shed 4 bases, with 10 bases lying between them. This CDR3 contains 14 residues. Germline V gene lookup returns CDR1 MNHEY and CDR2 SMNVEV (reference sequence). CDR3 DNA sequence: TGTGCCAGCAGGTCAGGGGGGGGGGCCAACGTCCTGACTTTC. It yields the protein CASRSGGGANVLTF.

This clonotype was observed a few times. The chain links TRBV3-1 to TRBJ2-1; D is uncertain. The germline V gene encodes CDR1 LGHDT and CDR2 YNNKEL (reference sequence). Trimming cost V 3 bases and J 4 bases, with 7 bases left between them. The CDR3 extends over 13 amino acids. DNA of the CDR3: TGTGCCAGCAGCCAGAGAGAATACAATGAGCAGTTCTTC. Its protein is CASSQREYNEQFF.

A word on this clonotype: An end of the junction does not agree with germline; a read error may underlie this. The chain employs TRBV5-1 and TRBJ1-1; weak D call: TRBD1 (5 bases). Per the germline V gene, CDR1 is SGHRS and CDR2 is YFSETQ. CDR3 length: 13 amino acids. The CDR3 protein is CASSLSGNTDAFF. The CDR3 bases are TGCGCCAGCAGCTTGTCAGGGAACACTGACGCTTTCTTT.

This clonotype was recorded many times. The rearrangement uses TRBV18 and TRBJ1-6; 7 nucleotides match TRBD1. The CDR3 runs 16 residues. After removal of 4 bases from V and 5 bases from J, the junction contained 8 bases not matched to a gene. Germline V gene data show CDR1 as KGHSH and CDR2 as LQKENI. The CDR3 loop reads CASSLTGDGNNSPLHF. The CDR3 bases are TGTGCCAGCTCACTCACAGGGGACGGCAATAATTCACCCCTCCACTTT.

The V and J genes are TRBV6-1 and TRBJ2-1; D might be TRBD2 (5 bases). The V end was cut by 0 bases, the J end by 10 bases, with 16 bases between. The CDR3 covers 15 residues. Germline CDR1 is MNHNS and CDR2 is SASEGT. In DNA, the CDR3 is TGTGCCAGCAGTGAAGCGCGGCCGGGAAGGGCCGAGCAGTTCTTC. It specifies CASSEARPGRAEQFF.

This chain joins TRBV25-1 and TRBJ1-4, with D possibly matching TRBD1 (6 bases). Trimming cost V 4 bases and J 4 bases, with 13 bases left between them. From germline, CDR1 is MGHDK and CDR2 SYGVNS. The length of the CDR3 is 15 residues. The DNA for the CDR3 is TGTGCCAGCAGTGCAAAGGGGGGAATTAATGAAAAACTGTTTTTT. It encodes CASSAKGGINEKLFF.

The V gene is TRBV27, the J gene TRBJ2-3, with TRBD2 matching over 12 bases. This CDR3 spans 16 amino acids. Germline V gene lookup returns CDR1 MNHEY and CDR2 SMNVEV (reference sequence). J was trimmed by 4 bases and V by 5 bases; bases with no gene match: 7. The CDR3 nucleotides read TGTGCCAGCAGTACCAGACTAGCGGGAGCCCCAGATACGCAGTATTTT. Its protein is CASSTRLAGAPDTQYF.

This clonotype was counted many times. The chain joins TRBV9 to TRBJ1-2; D unresolved. The CDR3 totals 14 residues. V shed 2 bases and J shed 2 bases, with 10 bases lying between them. Germline V gene sequence: CDR1 SGDLS, CDR2 YYNGEE. CDR3 region: CASSVGQRNYGYTF. As DNA, the CDR3 is TGTGCCAGCAGCGTTGGGCAGAGGAACTATGGCTACACCTTC.

This clonotype was detected ten times or more. The V call is TRBV20-1, the J call TRBJ1-4, with 8 nucleotides matching TRBD1. J was trimmed by 6 bases and V by 1 base; bases with no gene match: 7. This CDR3 has 15 amino acids. From germline, CDR1 is DFQATT and CDR2 SNEGSKA (reference sequence). The CDR3 here is CSARGNPGGDEKLFF. CDR3 nucleotides: TGCAGTGCTAGAGGGAACCCAGGGGGCGATGAAAAACTGTTTTTT.